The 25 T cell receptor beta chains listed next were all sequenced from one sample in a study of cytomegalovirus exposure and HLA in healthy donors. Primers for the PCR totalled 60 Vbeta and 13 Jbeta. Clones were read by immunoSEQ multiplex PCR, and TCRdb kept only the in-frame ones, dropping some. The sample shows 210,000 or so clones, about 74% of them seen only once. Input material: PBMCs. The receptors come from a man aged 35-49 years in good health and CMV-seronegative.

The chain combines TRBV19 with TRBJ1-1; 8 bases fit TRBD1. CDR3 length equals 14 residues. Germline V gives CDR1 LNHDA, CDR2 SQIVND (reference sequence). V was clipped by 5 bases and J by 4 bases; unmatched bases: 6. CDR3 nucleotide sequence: TGTGCCAGTAGTTACGGACAGGGCGGCACTGAAGCTTTCTTT. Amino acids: CASSYGQGGTEAFF.

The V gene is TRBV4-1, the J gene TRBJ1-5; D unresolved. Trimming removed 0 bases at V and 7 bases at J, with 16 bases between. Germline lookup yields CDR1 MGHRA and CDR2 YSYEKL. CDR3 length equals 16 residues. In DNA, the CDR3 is TGCGCCAGCAGCCAAGATACTATCCGGCCCGGGCAGCCCCAGCATTTT. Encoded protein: CASSQDTIRPGQPQHF.

CDR3 sequence: CASSFPREETQYF. The CDR3 DNA follows: TGTGCCAGCAGTTTCCCCAGGGAAGAGACCCAGTACTTC. V gene TRBV28 combines with J gene TRBJ2-5, with a possible D match to TRBD1 (5 bases). Germline CDR1 MDHEN, CDR2 SYDVKM. The CDR3 is 13 residues long. Trimming took off 3 bases at V and 3 bases at J, with 8 bases between the two ends.

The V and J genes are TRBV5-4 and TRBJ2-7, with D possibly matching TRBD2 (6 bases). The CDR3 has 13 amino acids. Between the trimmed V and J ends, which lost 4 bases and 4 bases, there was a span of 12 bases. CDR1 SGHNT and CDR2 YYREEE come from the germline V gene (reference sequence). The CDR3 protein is CASSGGSGYEQYF. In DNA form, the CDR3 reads TGTGCCAGCAGCGGGGGGTCAGGGTACGAGCAGTACTTC.

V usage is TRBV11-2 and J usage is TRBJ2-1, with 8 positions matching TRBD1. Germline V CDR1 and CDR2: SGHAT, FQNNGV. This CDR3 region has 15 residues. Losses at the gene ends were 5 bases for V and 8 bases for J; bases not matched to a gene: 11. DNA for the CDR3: TGTGCCAGCAGCCCGGGACAGGCTTCGGGCGATGAGCAGTTCTTC. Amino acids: CASSPGQASGDEQFF.

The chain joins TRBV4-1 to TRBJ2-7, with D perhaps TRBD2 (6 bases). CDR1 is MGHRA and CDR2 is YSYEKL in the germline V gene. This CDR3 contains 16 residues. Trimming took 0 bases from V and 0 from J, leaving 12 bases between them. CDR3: CASSQEGGTASYEQYF. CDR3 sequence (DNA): TGCGCCAGCAGCCAAGAAGGCGGGACCGCCTCCTACGAGCAGTACTTC.

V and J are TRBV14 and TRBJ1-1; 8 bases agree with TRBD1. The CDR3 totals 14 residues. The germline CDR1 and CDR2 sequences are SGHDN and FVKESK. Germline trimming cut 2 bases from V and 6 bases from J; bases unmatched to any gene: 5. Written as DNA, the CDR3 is TGTGCCAGCAGCCAAAGGACAGGGTGGTCTGAAGCTTTCTTT. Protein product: CASSQRTGWSEAFF.

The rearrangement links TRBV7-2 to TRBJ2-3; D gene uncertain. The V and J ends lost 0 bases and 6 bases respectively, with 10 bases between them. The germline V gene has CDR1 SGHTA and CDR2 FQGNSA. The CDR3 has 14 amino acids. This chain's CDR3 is CASSLAFVVDTQYF. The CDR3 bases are TGTGCCAGCAGCTTAGCTTTTGTCGTTGATACGCAGTATTTT. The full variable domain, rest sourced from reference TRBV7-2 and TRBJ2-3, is GAGVSQSPSNKVTEKGKDVELRCDPISGHTALYWYRQSLGQGLEFLIYFQGNSAPDKSGLPSDRFSAERTGGSVSTLTIQRTQQEDSAVYLCASSLAFVVDTQYFGPGTRLTVL.

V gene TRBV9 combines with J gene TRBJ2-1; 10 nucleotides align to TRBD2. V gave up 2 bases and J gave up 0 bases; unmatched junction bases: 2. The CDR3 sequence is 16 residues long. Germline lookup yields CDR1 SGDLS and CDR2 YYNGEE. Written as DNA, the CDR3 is TGTGCCAGCAGCGTCCCTAGCGGGAGCTCCTACAATGAGCAGTTCTTC. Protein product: CASSVPSGSSYNEQFF. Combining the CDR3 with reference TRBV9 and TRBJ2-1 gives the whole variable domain DSGVTQTPKHLITATGQRVTLRCSPRSGDLSVYWYQQSLDQGLQFLIQYYNGEERAKGNILERFSAQQFPDLHSELNLSSLELGDSALYFCASSVPSGSSYNEQFFGPGTRLTVL.

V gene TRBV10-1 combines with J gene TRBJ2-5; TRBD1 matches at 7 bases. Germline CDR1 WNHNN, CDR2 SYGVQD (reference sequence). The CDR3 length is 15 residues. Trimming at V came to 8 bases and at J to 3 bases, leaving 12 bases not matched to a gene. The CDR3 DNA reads TGCGCCAGCGGTTCAGGACAGGCCGGAGAAGAGACCCAGTACTTC. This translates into CASGSGQAGEETQYF.

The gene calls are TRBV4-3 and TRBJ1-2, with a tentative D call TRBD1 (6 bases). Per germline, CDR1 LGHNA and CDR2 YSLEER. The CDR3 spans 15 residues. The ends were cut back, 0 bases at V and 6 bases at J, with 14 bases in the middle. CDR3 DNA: TGCGCCAGCAGCCAAGATGCAGGGGAAATGGATGGCTACACCTTC. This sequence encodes CASSQDAGEMDGYTF.

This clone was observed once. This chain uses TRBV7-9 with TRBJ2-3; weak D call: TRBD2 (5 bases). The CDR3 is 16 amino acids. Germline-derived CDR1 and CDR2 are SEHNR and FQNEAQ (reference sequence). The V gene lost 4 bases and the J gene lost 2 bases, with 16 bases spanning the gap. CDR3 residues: CASSSGILMDTDTQYF. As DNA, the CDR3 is TGTGCCAGCAGCTCCGGGATCCTCATGGACACAGATACGCAGTATTTT.

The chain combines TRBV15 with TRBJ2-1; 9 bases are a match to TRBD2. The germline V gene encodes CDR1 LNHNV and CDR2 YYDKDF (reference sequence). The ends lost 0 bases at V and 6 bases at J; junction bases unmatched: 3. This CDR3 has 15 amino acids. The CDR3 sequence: CATSRDGTSFNEQFF. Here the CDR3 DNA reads TGTGCCACCAGCAGAGACGGGACTAGCTTCAATGAGCAGTTCTTC.

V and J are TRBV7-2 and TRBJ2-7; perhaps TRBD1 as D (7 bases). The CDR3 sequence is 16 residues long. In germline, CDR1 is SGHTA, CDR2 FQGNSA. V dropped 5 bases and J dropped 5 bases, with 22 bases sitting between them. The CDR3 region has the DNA TGTGCCAGCAGCGGGGCCCGGCGCGGAGGGGGCGACGAGCAGTACTTC. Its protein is CASSGARRGGGDEQYF.

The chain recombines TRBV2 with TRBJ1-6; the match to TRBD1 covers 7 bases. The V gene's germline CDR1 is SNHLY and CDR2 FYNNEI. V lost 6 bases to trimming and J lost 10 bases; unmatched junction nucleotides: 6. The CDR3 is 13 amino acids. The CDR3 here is CASRGDRGSPLHF. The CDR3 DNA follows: TGTGCCAGCAGGGGGGACAGAGGATCACCCCTCCACTTT.

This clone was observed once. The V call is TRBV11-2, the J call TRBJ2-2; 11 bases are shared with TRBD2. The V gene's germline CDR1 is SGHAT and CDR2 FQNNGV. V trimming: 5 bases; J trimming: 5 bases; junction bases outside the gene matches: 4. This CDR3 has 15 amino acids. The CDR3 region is CASSRSGRATGELFF. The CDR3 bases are TGTGCCAGCAGCCGTAGCGGGAGGGCGACCGGGGAGCTGTTTTTT.

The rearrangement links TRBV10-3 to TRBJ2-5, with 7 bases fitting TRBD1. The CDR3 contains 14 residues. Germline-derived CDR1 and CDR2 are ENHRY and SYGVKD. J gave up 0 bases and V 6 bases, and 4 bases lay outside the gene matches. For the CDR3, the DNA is TGTGCCATCAGCAGAGGGGGCAACCAAGAGACCCAGTACTTC. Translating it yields CAISRGGNQETQYF.

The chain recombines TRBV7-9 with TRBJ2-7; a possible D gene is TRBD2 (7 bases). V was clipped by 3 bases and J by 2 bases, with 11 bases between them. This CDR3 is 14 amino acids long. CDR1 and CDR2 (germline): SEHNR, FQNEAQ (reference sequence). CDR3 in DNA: TGTGCCAGCAGCTTCGGGGGGCGCCCCTACGAGCAGTACTTC. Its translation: CASSFGGRPYEQYF.

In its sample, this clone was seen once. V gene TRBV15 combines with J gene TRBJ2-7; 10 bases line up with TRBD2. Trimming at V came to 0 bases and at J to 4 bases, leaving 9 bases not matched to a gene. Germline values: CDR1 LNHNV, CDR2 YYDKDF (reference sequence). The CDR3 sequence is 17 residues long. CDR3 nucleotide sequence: TGTGCCACCAGCAGAGATCCCGTGGCTAGCGGGAGTTACGAGCAGTACTTC. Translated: CATSRDPVASGSYEQYF. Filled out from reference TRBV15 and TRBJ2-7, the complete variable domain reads DAMVIQNPRYQVTQFGKPVTLSCSQTLNHNVMYWYQQKSSQAPKLLFHYYDKDFNNEADTPDNFQSRRPNTSFCFLDIRSPGLGDTAMYLCATSRDPVASGSYEQYFGPGTRLTVT.

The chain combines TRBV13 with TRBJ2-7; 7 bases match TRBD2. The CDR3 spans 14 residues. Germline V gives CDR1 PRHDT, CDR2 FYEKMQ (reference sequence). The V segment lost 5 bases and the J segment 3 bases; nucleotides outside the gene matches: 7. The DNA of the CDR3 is TGTGCCAGCAGCACCTCTAGCGGCGACTACGAGCAGTACTTC. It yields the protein CASSTSSGDYEQYF.

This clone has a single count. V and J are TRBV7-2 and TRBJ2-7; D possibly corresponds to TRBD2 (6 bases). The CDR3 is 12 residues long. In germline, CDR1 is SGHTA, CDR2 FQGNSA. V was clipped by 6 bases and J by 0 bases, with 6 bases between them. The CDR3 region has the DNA TGTGCCAGCAGGGGGGGCTCCTACGAGCAGTACTTC. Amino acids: CASRGGSYEQYF.

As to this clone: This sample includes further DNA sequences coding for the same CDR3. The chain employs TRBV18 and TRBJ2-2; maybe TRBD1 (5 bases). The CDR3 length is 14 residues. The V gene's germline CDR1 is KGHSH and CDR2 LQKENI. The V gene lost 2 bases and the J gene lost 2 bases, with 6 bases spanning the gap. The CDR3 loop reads CASSPGQNTGELFF. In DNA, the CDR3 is TGTGCCAGCTCACCAGGACAAAACACCGGGGAGCTGTTTTTT.

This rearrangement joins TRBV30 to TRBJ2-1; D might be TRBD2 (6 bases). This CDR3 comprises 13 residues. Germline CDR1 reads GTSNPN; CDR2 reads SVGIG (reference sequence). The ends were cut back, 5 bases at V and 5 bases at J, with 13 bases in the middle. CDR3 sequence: CAWEGGENNEQFF. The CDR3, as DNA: TGTGCCTGGGAAGGAGGGGAAAACAATGAGCAGTTCTTC.

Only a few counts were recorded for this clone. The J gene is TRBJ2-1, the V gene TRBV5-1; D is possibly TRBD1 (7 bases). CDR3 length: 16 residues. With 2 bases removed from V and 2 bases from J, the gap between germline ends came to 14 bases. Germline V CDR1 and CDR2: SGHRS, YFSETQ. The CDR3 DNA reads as TGCGCCAGCAGCTTTAACCCAGGGGGGACCTACAATGAGCAGTTCTTC. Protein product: CASSFNPGGTYNEQFF. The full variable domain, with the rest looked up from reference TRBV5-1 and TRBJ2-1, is KAGVTQTPRYLIKTRGQQVTLSCSPISGHRSVSWYQQTPGQGLQFLFEYFSETQRNKGNFPGRFSGRQFSNSRSEMNVSTLELGDSALYLCASSFNPGGTYNEQFFGPGTRLTVL.

The chain's CDR3 is CASSSSGGGSKDTQYF. DNA of the CDR3: TGTGCCAGCAGCTCTAGCGGCGGGGGGTCAAAAGATACGCAGTATTTT. The chain joins TRBV9 to TRBJ2-3; 8 positions match TRBD2. Germline CDR1 and CDR2: SGDLS and YYNGEE. Germline trimming cut 4 bases from V and 5 bases from J; bases unmatched to any gene: 12. This CDR3 region has 16 residues.